These T cell receptor beta chains were read from a single sample in a study of shared clonotypes between healthy human individuals. Measured with immunoSEQ multiplex PCR; TCRdb has only the in-frame clones, and not every one. The sample lists about 1.5 million clones; 96% were seen once. Sequencing was performed on naive CD4+ T cells sorted from blood. The receptor source for this set is a man aged 30 to 39 in good health. The conserved cysteine and the conserved F or W are not part of the CDR3 here.

>TRBJ2-7|TRBV7-3
ASSPGLGGEQY
>TRBJ1-2|TRBV2
ASSDQTGGRGGYT
>TRBJ2-1|TRBV7-9
ASSLGSGRFHNEQF
>TRBJ1-1|TRBV5-6
ASSLGTSGTEAF
>TRBJ2-1|TRBV9
ASSIHGGQGGNEQF
>TRBJ1-1|TRBV5-1
ASSYTGTGGTEAF
>TRBJ1-1|TRBV6-5
ASSYPGINTEAF
>TRBJ2-5|TRBV11-3
ASSRGLAGYQETQY
>TRBJ1-5|TRBV27
ASSGPSQGNQPQH
>TRBJ2-5|TRBV11-2
ASSLDAQELGETQY
>TRBJ2-1|TRBV5-1
ASSLAGTASYNEQF
>TRBJ2-1|TRBV30
AWSLAGDRNEQF
>TRBJ1-4|TRBV5-1
ASSPSRRSGLNEKLF
>TRBJ2-5|TRBV28
ASSQDGAGGLETQY
>TRBJ1-2|TRBV29-1
SVDGSGYT
>TRBJ1-2|TRBV10-3
AISESEGGYT
>TRBJ2-1|TRBV5-1
ASSLVSLAGEGNEQF
>TRBJ2-1|TRBV9
ASSVGVGQGAYNEQF
>TRBJ2-7|TRBV15
ATSRARTGDSYEQY
>TRBJ2-7|TRBV9
ASSVGAGGPYEQY
>TRBJ2-2|TRBV4-1
ASSRIAGVTGELF
>TRBJ1-1|TRBV28
ASSMWTGENTEAF
>TRBJ2-3|TRBV5-1
ASSSLPIGTDTQY
>TRBJ2-1|TRBV5-4
ASSLRNNYNEQF
>TRBJ1-3|TRBV7-9
ASSFEGARGNTIY
>TRBJ2-2|TRBV18
ASSPGTAGTGELF
>TRBJ1-5|TRBV10-3
AISDGHQPQH
>TRBJ2-4|TRBV11-2
ASSPYPGLAMDIQY
>TRBJ1-5|TRBV7-9
ASSLVGGGNQPQH
>TRBJ2-2|TRBV18
ASSPRRGAGTGELF